These T cell receptor beta chains were read from a single sample in a study of control samples from healthy donors and cancer patients. TCRdb's copy holds only in-frame clones and misses some; the assay was immunoSEQ multiplex PCR. The profile shows about 60,000 clones, about nine tenths of them singletons. Sequencing was done on a sample of PBMCs. Receptors originate from a woman aged 50 to 60 with colorectal cancer. Both conserved end residues are part of each CDR3. A D gene is named only where the DNA matches it firmly. Only some rows state a clone size, as once, few, many or a class for expanded clones.

abundance: NA; v_gene: TRBV7-6; j_gene: TRBJ2-7; d_gene: TRBD2; CDR3aa: CASSLEPSGRVSSYEQYF; CDR3nt: TGTGCCAGCAGCTTAGAGCCTAGCGGGAGGGTAAGCTCCTACGAGCAGTACTTC
abundance: NA; v_gene: TRBV28; j_gene: TRBJ2-3; d_gene: TRBD1; CDR3aa: CASRQGANTQYF; CDR3nt: TGTGCCAGTAGACAGGGGGCAAATACGCAGTATTTT
abundance: NA; v_gene: TRBV5-1; j_gene: TRBJ2-7; d_gene: TRBD2; CDR3aa: CASSATSGATYEQYF; CDR3nt: TGCGCCAGCAGCGCGACTAGCGGTGCTACCTACGAGCAGTACTTC
abundance: few; v_gene: TRBV5-8; j_gene: TRBJ2-3; d_gene: TRBD2; CDR3aa: CASSSPGGLADTQYF; CDR3nt: TGTGCCAGCAGCTCTCCGGGGGGGCTCGCAGATACGCAGTATTTT
abundance: NA; v_gene: TRBV5-5; j_gene: TRBJ2-1; d_gene: NA; CDR3aa: CASSGIADLSYNEQFF; CDR3nt: TGTGCCAGCAGCGGTATAGCGGACCTCTCCTACAATGAGCAGTTCTTC
abundance: NA; v_gene: TRBV6-6; j_gene: TRBJ2-2; d_gene: TRBD1; CDR3aa: CASSRQGGDTGELFF; CDR3nt: TGTGCCAGCAGCCGACAGGGGGGCGACACCGGGGAGCTGTTTTTT
abundance: NA; v_gene: TRBV4-2; j_gene: TRBJ2-6; d_gene: TRBD2; CDR3aa: CASSQGTSGSTGANVLTF; CDR3nt: TGTGCCAGCAGCCAAGGGACTAGCGGGAGCACTGGGGCCAACGTCCTGACTTTC
abundance: NA; v_gene: TRBV6-6; j_gene: TRBJ1-6; d_gene: NA; CDR3aa: CASSYSNRDSPLHF; CDR3nt: TGTGCCAGCAGTTACTCCAACAGGGATTCACCCCTCCACTTT
abundance: NA; v_gene: TRBV2; j_gene: TRBJ1-5; d_gene: NA; CDR3aa: CASSEVLTLGGNQPQHF; CDR3nt: TGTGCCAGCAGTGAAGTCTTAACCCTAGGTGGCAATCAGCCCCAGCATTTT
abundance: NA; v_gene: TRBV2; j_gene: TRBJ1-5; d_gene: TRBD1; CDR3aa: CASSDVGDRDGQPQHF; CDR3nt: TGTGCCAGCAGTGATGTGGGTGACAGGGATGGTCAGCCCCAGCATTTT
abundance: NA; v_gene: TRBV28; j_gene: TRBJ1-1; d_gene: NA; CDR3aa: CASSLRGYDTEAFF; CDR3nt: TGTGCCAGCAGCCTACGGGGGTATGACACTGAAGCTTTCTTT
abundance: NA; v_gene: TRBV3-1/TRBV3-2; j_gene: TRBJ2-5; d_gene: TRBD2; CDR3aa: CASSQGTSGGGETQYF; CDR3nt: TGTGCCAGCAGCCAAGGGACTAGCGGGGGGGGAGAGACCCAGTACTTC
abundance: NA; v_gene: TRBV12-3/TRBV12-4; j_gene: TRBJ1-1; d_gene: NA; CDR3aa: CASSFTGRTEAFF; CDR3nt: TGTGCCAGCAGTTTCACAGGGAGGACTGAAGCTTTCTTT
abundance: NA; v_gene: TRBV30; j_gene: TRBJ2-7; d_gene: TRBD2; CDR3aa: CACSGEGYEQYF; CDR3nt: TGTGCCTGTAGCGGGGAGGGATACGAGCAGTACTTC
abundance: NA; v_gene: TRBV27; j_gene: TRBJ1-4; d_gene: TRBD1; CDR3aa: CASSQDRRNEKLFF; CDR3nt: TGTGCCAGCAGTCAGGACAGGAGGAATGAAAAACTGTTTTTT
abundance: NA; v_gene: TRBV11-3; j_gene: TRBJ2-5; d_gene: NA; CDR3aa: CASSFSGQETQYF; CDR3nt: TGTGCCAGCAGCTTCTCGGGCCAAGAGACCCAGTACTTC
abundance: NA; v_gene: TRBV6-1; j_gene: TRBJ2-4; d_gene: TRBD2; CDR3aa: CASSEGTSKNIQYF; CDR3nt: TGTGCCAGCAGTGAAGGGACTAGCAAGAACATTCAGTACTTC
abundance: NA; v_gene: TRBV5-1; j_gene: TRBJ1-1; d_gene: NA; CDR3aa: CASRQINTEAFF; CDR3nt: TGCGCCAGCCGACAGATTAACACTGAAGCTTTCTTT
abundance: NA; v_gene: TRBV6-4; j_gene: TRBJ2-2; d_gene: NA; CDR3aa: CATSMIIGGELFF; CDR3nt: TGTGCCACCTCGATGATTATTGGCGGGGAGCTGTTTTTT
abundance: NA; v_gene: TRBV6-6; j_gene: TRBJ2-7; d_gene: TRBD2; CDR3aa: CASSYAMTSGYEQYF; CDR3nt: TGTGCCAGCAGTTACGCGATGACTAGCGGCTACGAGCAGTACTTC
abundance: NA; v_gene: TRBV5-6; j_gene: TRBJ1-6; d_gene: TRBD1; CDR3aa: CASSLETGSAYNSPLHF; CDR3nt: TGTGCCAGCAGCTTGGAGACAGGGAGTGCCTATAATTCACCCCTCCACTTT
abundance: NA; v_gene: TRBV27; j_gene: TRBJ2-1; d_gene: NA; CDR3aa: CASSFGRKQFF; CDR3nt: TGTGCCAGCAGTTTTGGGAGGAAGCAGTTCTTC
abundance: NA; v_gene: TRBV6-5; j_gene: TRBJ1-1; d_gene: NA; CDR3aa: CASRRPGPGAEAFF; CDR3nt: TGTGCCAGCAGGAGACCGGGGCCGGGGGCTGAAGCTTTCTTT
abundance: NA; v_gene: TRBV28; j_gene: TRBJ1-3; d_gene: NA; CDR3aa: CASSLMGGSANTIYF; CDR3nt: TGTGCCAGCAGTTTAATGGGGGGCTCCGCAAACACCATATATTTT
abundance: NA; v_gene: TRBV9; j_gene: TRBJ1-3; d_gene: TRBD1; CDR3aa: CASSVAPGAGTAAGNTIYF; CDR3nt: TGTGCCAGCAGCGTAGCCCCTGGGGCAGGGACAGCTGCTGGAAACACCATATATTTT
abundance: once; v_gene: TRBV18; j_gene: TRBJ1-1; d_gene: TRBD1; CDR3aa: CASSPRAGGTEAFF; CDR3nt: TGTGCCAGCTCACCCCGGGCAGGGGGTACTGAAGCTTTCTTT
abundance: NA; v_gene: TRBV18; j_gene: TRBJ1-1; d_gene: NA; CDR3aa: CASCTGLATEAFF; CDR3nt: TGTGCCAGCTGCACCGGACTAGCCACTGAAGCTTTCTTT
abundance: NA; v_gene: TRBV10-3; j_gene: TRBJ2-7; d_gene: TRBD2; CDR3aa: CAIREVGGRNGEQYF; CDR3nt: TGTGCAATCAGGGAAGTGGGCGGGAGAAACGGCGAGCAGTACTTC
abundance: NA; v_gene: TRBV24-1; j_gene: TRBJ2-3; d_gene: NA; CDR3aa: CATSEQPGTDTQYF; CDR3nt: TGTGCCACCAGTGAGCAGCCAGGAACAGATACGCAGTATTTT
abundance: NA; v_gene: TRBV29-1; j_gene: TRBJ2-1; d_gene: TRBD2; CDR3aa: CSVPSGRAREQFF; CDR3nt: TGCAGCGTACCTAGCGGGAGGGCCCGTGAGCAGTTCTTC
abundance: NA; v_gene: TRBV5-5; j_gene: TRBJ2-7; d_gene: NA; CDR3aa: CASSLSGEEQYF; CDR3nt: TGTGCCAGCAGCCTCTCAGGGGAGGAGCAGTACTTC
abundance: NA; v_gene: TRBV7-6; j_gene: TRBJ2-7; d_gene: NA; CDR3aa: CASSSSPFYGGRGRSEQYF; CDR3nt: TGTGCCAGCAGCTCCTCGCCCTTTTACGGGGGCAGAGGGCGTAGCGAGCAGTACTTC
abundance: NA; v_gene: TRBV5-1; j_gene: TRBJ1-1; d_gene: NA; CDR3aa: CASSSPRATEGAFF; CDR3nt: TGCGCCAGCAGCTCCCCCCGGGCGACCGAGGGAGCTTTCTTT
abundance: NA; v_gene: TRBV3-1/TRBV3-2; j_gene: TRBJ2-1; d_gene: NA; CDR3aa: CASSQVPGEQFF; CDR3nt: TGTGCCAGCAGCCAAGTACCGGGTGAGCAGTTCTTC
abundance: NA; v_gene: TRBV7-8; j_gene: TRBJ1-4; d_gene: NA; CDR3aa: CASSLRRGIEEKLFF; CDR3nt: TGTGCCAGCAGCTTAAGGCGAGGGATAGAAGAAAAACTGTTTTTT
abundance: NA; v_gene: TRBV9; j_gene: TRBJ2-3; d_gene: NA; CDR3aa: CASSVGLFTDTQYF; CDR3nt: TGTGCCAGCAGCGTTGGTCTTTTTACGGATACGCAGTATTTT
abundance: NA; v_gene: TRBV7-2; j_gene: TRBJ1-2; d_gene: NA; CDR3aa: CASSLLAAQGQYGYTF; CDR3nt: TGTGCCAGCAGCTTACTTGCGGCGCAGGGACAATATGGCTACACCTTC
abundance: NA; v_gene: TRBV19; j_gene: TRBJ2-7; d_gene: TRBD1; CDR3aa: CASSSPTGGLAYEQYF; CDR3nt: TGTGCCAGTAGTAGCCCCACAGGGGGCCTTGCCTACGAGCAGTACTTC
abundance: NA; v_gene: TRBV30; j_gene: TRBJ1-4; d_gene: NA; CDR3aa: CAWSPRTVRDEKLFF; CDR3nt: TGTGCCTGGAGTCCCCGGACCGTGAGGGATGAAAAACTGTTTTTT
abundance: NA; v_gene: TRBV28; j_gene: TRBJ1-6; d_gene: NA; CDR3aa: CASSLFNVWQQSNSPLHF; CDR3nt: TGTGCCAGCAGTTTATTTAACGTTTGGCAACAGAGTAATTCACCCCTCCACTTT
abundance: NA; v_gene: TRBV7-8; j_gene: TRBJ2-5; d_gene: TRBD2; CDR3aa: CASRPSGTKETQYF; CDR3nt: TGTGCCAGCAGACCCAGCGGGACCAAAGAGACCCAGTACTTC
abundance: once; v_gene: TRBV7-2; j_gene: TRBJ1-2; d_gene: TRBD1; CDR3aa: CASSSTQGGFGYGYTF; CDR3nt: TGTGCCAGCAGCTCGACTCAGGGGGGCTTTGGTTATGGCTACACCTTC
abundance: once; v_gene: TRBV27; j_gene: TRBJ2-5; d_gene: TRBD2; CDR3aa: CASSLWGGQETQYF; CDR3nt: TGTGCCAGCAGTTTATGGGGAGGGCAAGAGACCCAGTACTTC
abundance: NA; v_gene: TRBV27; j_gene: TRBJ2-7; d_gene: TRBD1; CDR3aa: CASSTTGARDEQYF; CDR3nt: TGTGCCAGCAGTACAACAGGGGCTAGGGACGAGCAGTACTTC
abundance: once; v_gene: TRBV28; j_gene: TRBJ1-4; d_gene: TRBD1; CDR3aa: CASNPDRGGATNEKLFF; CDR3nt: TGTGCCAGCAACCCAGACAGGGGAGGTGCAACTAATGAAAAACTGTTTTTT
abundance: NA; v_gene: TRBV12-5; j_gene: TRBJ1-1; d_gene: NA; CDR3aa: CASGWGDLGRDGTEAFF; CDR3nt: TGTGCTAGTGGTTGGGGGGACTTGGGCCGAGATGGGACTGAAGCTTTCTTT
abundance: NA; v_gene: TRBV3-1/TRBV3-2; j_gene: TRBJ1-2; d_gene: TRBD1; CDR3aa: CASSHGTGKITF; CDR3nt: TGTGCCAGCAGCCACGGGACAGGGAAGATCACCTTC
abundance: NA; v_gene: TRBV18; j_gene: TRBJ1-1; d_gene: NA; CDR3aa: CASSPGGAEAFF; CDR3nt: TGTGCCAGCTCACCGGGGGGGGCTGAAGCTTTCTTT
abundance: NA; v_gene: TRBV19; j_gene: TRBJ2-6; d_gene: NA; CDR3aa: CASSIVWGRSLPDGSGANVLTF; CDR3nt: TGTGCCAGTAGTATCGTATGGGGGCGGTCACTTCCCGATGGGTCTGGGGCCAACGTCCTGACTTTC
abundance: NA; v_gene: TRBV19; j_gene: TRBJ2-7; d_gene: TRBD1; CDR3aa: CASSPSFQAGGDEQYF; CDR3nt: TGTGCCAGTAGTCCCTCCTTTCAGGCAGGGGGCGACGAGCAGTACTTC
abundance: NA; v_gene: TRBV28; j_gene: TRBJ1-2; d_gene: NA; CDR3aa: CASIPGPNYGYTF; CDR3nt: TGTGCCAGCATCCCGGGCCCTAACTATGGCTACACCTTC
abundance: NA; v_gene: TRBV18; j_gene: TRBJ2-1; d_gene: NA; CDR3aa: CASSPRALMGEQFF; CDR3nt: TGTGCCAGCTCACCACGGGCACTTATGGGTGAGCAGTTCTTC
abundance: NA; v_gene: TRBV20-1; j_gene: TRBJ2-1; d_gene: NA; CDR3aa: CTHYPTNEQFF; CDR3nt: TGCACTCACTACCCGACCAATGAGCAGTTCTTC